The 25 T cell receptor beta chains listed next were all sequenced from one sample in a study of T cell repertoires in cytomegalovirus infection (dated by TCRdb to between 2019 and 2020). What these receptors recognize is not known. TCRdb names Illumina HiSeq 1500 as the instrument used. TCRdb's own reprocessing of the public reads used fastp at Q25 and MiXCR and kept productive beta chains. Rows are combined by CDR3 protein, so each entry shows the most common genes and DNA. The sample data list approximately 50,000 distinct CDR3 sequences, and roughly a fifth of these were observed just once. The ten largest clones capture about four fifths of the sample. The sample's treatment or condition, from its label and the paper: in vitro stimulation with specific CMV peptide epitopes to enrich CMV-specific T cells. This sample comprised CD8+ T cells from cultured PBMCs, obtained from culture after CMV antigen stimulation. These receptors all come from a human donor in good health (CMV status not recorded). Some clones in this sample may be carry-over from other donors' samples.

The J gene is TRBJ2-1, the V gene TRBV6-6, with 8 positions matching TRBD2. The V segment lost 6 bases and the J segment 11 bases; nucleotides outside the gene matches: 18. The CDR3 spans 16 residues. CDR1 MNHNY and CDR2 SVGAGI come from the germline V gene (reference sequence). CDR3 nucleotides: TGTGCCAGCAGCCCCGGGGGGGGCATGGGTATGATGAAGCAGTTCTTC. It yields the protein CASSPGGGMGMMKQFF.

The chain links TRBV12-3 or TRBV12-4 to TRBJ2-3; perhaps TRBD1 as D (5 bases). V lost 2 bases to trimming and J lost 2 bases, with 8 bases between them. The CDR3 covers 14 residues. The CDR3 protein is CASSLQGYTDTQYF. CDR3 coding DNA: TGTGCCAGCAGTTTACAGGGTTACACAGATACGCAGTATTTT.

V usage is TRBV12-3 or TRBV12-4 and J usage is TRBJ2-1; D unclear. The germline V and J ends were trimmed by 6 bases and 4 bases, with 19 bases remaining between them. This CDR3 has 16 amino acids. CDR3 in DNA: TGTGCCAGCAGCACTCCCGACCTCCAGTTATACAATGAGCAGTTCTTC. Translating it yields CASSTPDLQLYNEQFF.

The chain employs TRBV6-1 and TRBJ1-5, with D hard to call. The CDR3 is 13 residues long. The V gene lost 8 bases and the J gene lost 5 bases, with 13 bases spanning the gap. Germline V gene lookup returns CDR1 MNHNS and CDR2 SASEGT. CDR3 DNA: TGTGCCAGCGGACCCACACTATATCAGCCCCAGCATTTT. Amino acid sequence: CASGPTLYQPQHF.

The CDR3, as DNA: TGTGCCAGCAGTTTCTTCCCCCAAAGGGCACGCACTGAAGCTTTCTTT. It encodes CASSFFPQRARTEAFF. V is TRBV27 and J is TRBJ1-1; no clear D gene. The germline gives CDR1 MNHEY, CDR2 SMNVEV (reference sequence). The CDR3 extends over 16 amino acids. V shed 3 bases and J shed 4 bases, with 18 bases lying between them.

A word on this clonotype: A single base separates this from a much larger clone, so it may be a read error. This chain joins TRBV6-6 and TRBJ2-5; no clear D gene. The length of the CDR3 is 13 residues. V lost 7 bases and J 1 base, leaving 10 bases between the germline ends. Looked up from germline, CDR1 is MNHNY and CDR2 is SVGAGI (reference sequence). The CDR3 here is CASTRKSQETQYF. In DNA form, the CDR3 reads TGTGCCAGCACCAGGAAGTCCCAAGAGACCCAGTACTTC.

The chain is built from TRBV7-9 and TRBJ1-6; no clear D. The CDR3 runs 14 residues. Looked up from germline, CDR1 is SEHNR and CDR2 is FQNEAQ (reference sequence). The V and J ends lost 9 bases and 6 bases respectively, with 15 bases between them. Here the CDR3 DNA reads TGTGCCAGTTCAGAACCTGTTGGTAATTCACCCCTCCACTTT. It yields the protein CASSEPVGNSPLHF. Combining the CDR3 with reference TRBV7-9 and TRBJ1-6 gives the whole variable domain DTGVSQNPRHKITKRGQNVTFRCDPISEHNRLYWYRQTLGQGPEFLTYFQNEAQLEKSRLLSDRFSAERPKGSFSTLEIQRTEQGDSAMYLCASSEPVGNSPLHFGNGTRLTVT.

This clonotype was seen at least ten times. The chain recombines TRBV7-2 with TRBJ2-1; D possibly corresponds to TRBD2 (5 bases). CDR3 length: 13 amino acids. The germline V gene encodes CDR1 SGHTA and CDR2 FQGNSA. With 2 bases removed from V and 6 bases from J, the gap between germline ends came to 8 bases. This CDR3 is CASSLLGVNEQFF. Written as DNA, the CDR3 is TGTGCCAGCAGCTTATTGGGAGTCAATGAGCAGTTCTTC.

The sample holds a few counts of this clonotype. The chain links TRBV12-3 or TRBV12-4 to TRBJ2-7; 7 nucleotides line up with TRBD1. J gave up 3 bases and V 6 bases, and 5 bases lay outside the gene matches. This CDR3 region has 13 residues. CDR3 coding DNA: TGTGCCAGCAGCCACGGGACAGACTACGAGCAGTACTTC. Its protein is CASSHGTDYEQYF.

This clonotype was seen a handful of times. The chain uses TRBV7-6 and TRBJ1-5; D gene unclear. V was shortened by 1 base and J by 12 bases, with 10 bases between the two germline ends. The CDR3 totals 12 residues. Germline-derived CDR1 and CDR2 are SGHVS and FNYEAQ. The CDR3 region is CASSLEGSNQHF. Written as DNA, the CDR3 is TGTGCCAGCAGCTTAGAAGGATCAAACCAGCATTTT.

This clonotype was seen more than once but under ten times. The gene calls are TRBV4-3 and TRBJ1-5, with 9 bases fitting TRBD1. The CDR3 extends over 17 amino acids. CDR1 and CDR2 from the germline V gene are LGHNA and YSLEER. The junction had 8 bases not matched to a gene; V was cut back by 2 bases and J by 3 bases. The CDR3 coding sequence is TGCGCCAGCAGCCAAACAGGGGGCCTACAATCCAATCAGCCCCAGCATTTT. Translated: CASSQTGGLQSNQPQHF.

The V call is TRBV7-8, the J call TRBJ1-1, with 7 bases aligning to TRBD1. Trimming at V came to 5 bases and at J to 2 bases, leaving 5 bases not matched to a gene. Germline CDR1 reads SGHVS; CDR2 reads FQNEAQ. The CDR3 runs to 14 residues. CDR3 sequence (DNA): TGTGCCAGCAGCGACCGGGACAGAAACACTGAAGCTTTCTTT. Protein: CASSDRDRNTEAFF.

The chain is built from TRBV7-2 and TRBJ2-7; 8 nucleotides match TRBD2. Losses at the gene ends were 5 bases for V and 2 bases for J; bases not matched to a gene: 14. The CDR3 extends over 17 amino acids. In germline, CDR1 is SGHTA, CDR2 FQGNSA. The CDR3 region is CASSPTPLAGAPYEQYF. The DNA of the CDR3 is TGTGCCAGCAGCCCTACTCCCCTAGCGGGCGCCCCCTACGAGCAGTACTTC.

This clonotype occurred a few times. The chain combines TRBV4-1 with TRBJ1-1; D may be TRBD1 (6 bases). CDR3 length: 14 amino acids. V dropped 3 bases and J dropped 2 bases, with 10 bases sitting between them. Germline V CDR1 and CDR2: MGHRA, YSYEKL. In nucleotides, the CDR3 is TGCGCCAGCAGCCACGGACAGCCCAACACTGAAGCTTTCTTT. Translated: CASSHGQPNTEAFF.

The genes are TRBV5-1 and TRBJ2-5; no firm D call. CDR3 length: 15 amino acids. Trimming took 1 base from V and 4 from J, leaving 14 bases between them. Germline V gene sequence: CDR1 SGHRS, CDR2 YFSETQ. The CDR3 sequence: CASSLNTAVGETQYF. CDR3 nucleotides: TGCGCCAGCAGCTTGAACACAGCTGTAGGAGAGACCCAGTACTTC.

This clonotype was observed a few times. The V call is TRBV6-5, the J call TRBJ2-7; a possible D gene is TRBD1 (6 bases). Germline assignment: CDR1 MNHEY and CDR2 SVGAGI. The CDR3 has 13 residues. Trimming shortened V by 5 bases and J by 2 bases, and 10 bases separated the two germline ends. The DNA for the CDR3 is TGTGCCAGCAGTGCCGGGACAACCTACGAGCAGTACTTC. Its translation is CASSAGTTYEQYF.

This sequence joins TRBV6-6 and TRBJ1-1; tentative D call: TRBD1 (6 bases). The CDR3 is 14 amino acids. Between the trimmed V and J ends, which lost 6 bases and 1 base, there was a span of 12 bases. Germline CDR1 is MNHNY and CDR2 is SVGAGI (reference sequence). CDR3 bases: TGTGCCAGCAGACTGAGGGGACAGAACACTGAAGCTTTCTTT. This gives the protein CASRLRGQNTEAFF.

The sample holds a few counts of this clonotype. V gene TRBV7-9 combines with J gene TRBJ2-3, with 7 bases fitting TRBD2. Per germline, CDR1 SEHNR and CDR2 FQNEAQ (reference sequence). V lost 5 bases to trimming and J lost 2 bases; unmatched junction nucleotides: 10. The CDR3 has 16 residues. DNA of the CDR3: TGTGCCAGCAGCAATACGCGGACTAGAACCACAGATACGCAGTATTTT. Its protein product is CASSNTRTRTTDTQYF.

Concerning this clonotype: Possible read error: a much larger clone is one base away. Here the CDR3 DNA reads TGTGCCAGCAGTGAGACAGATTGTGAAGCTTTCTTT. It is translated as CASSETDCEAFF. This rearrangement joins TRBV6-2 or TRBV6-3 to TRBJ1-1, with D possibly being TRBD1 (5 bases). Trimming removed 5 bases at V and 7 bases at J, with 11 bases between. The germline V gene encodes CDR1 MNHEY and CDR2 SVGEGT. The CDR3 loop spans 12 amino acids.

The chain links TRBV7-9 to TRBJ2-5, with a weak D call TRBD1 (6 bases). V was trimmed by 9 bases and J by 5 bases, leaving 7 bases between them. Per germline, CDR1 SEHNR and CDR2 FQNEAQ (reference sequence). CDR3 length equals 10 residues. For the CDR3, the DNA is TGTGCCAGTCAGGGGGAGACCCAGTACTTC. Its translation: CASQGETQYF.

V is TRBV12-5 and J is TRBJ2-1; tentative D call: TRBD1 (6 bases). With 1 base removed from V and 8 bases from J, the gap between germline ends came to 9 bases. The CDR3 spans 13 residues. Per the germline V gene, CDR1 is LGHNT and CDR2 is FRNRAP. In DNA, the CDR3 is TGTGCTAGTGGTTTGGGGGACACCCATGAGCAGTTCTTC. Translated: CASGLGDTHEQFF.

The chain uses TRBV6-6 and TRBJ2-2; TRBD1 is a possible D gene (6 bases). Trimming shortened V by 0 bases and J by 4 bases, and 12 bases separated the two germline ends. The CDR3 extends over 16 amino acids. Germline V gene lookup returns CDR1 MNHNY and CDR2 SVGAGI (reference sequence). The CDR3 region is CASSYSPGDRTGELFF. CDR3 nucleotides: TGTGCCAGCAGTTACTCCCCAGGGGATCGCACCGGGGAGCTGTTTTTT.

Many counts were recorded for this clonotype. This rearrangement joins TRBV6-5 to TRBJ1-1; D might be TRBD1 (5 bases). Germline V gene sequence: CDR1 MNHEY, CDR2 SVGAGI. This CDR3 spans 17 amino acids. V was trimmed by 6 bases and J by 7 bases, leaving 27 bases between them. The CDR3: CASRKTEDTYFWIEAFF. The CDR3 DNA follows: TGTGCCAGCAGAAAAACAGAGGACACCTATTTCTGGATTGAAGCTTTCTTT.

This clonotype has just a few counts. The chain is built from TRBV28 and TRBJ2-7; tentative D call: TRBD1 (6 bases). Trimming removed 6 bases from V and 9 bases from J, with 18 bases in between. CDR3 size: 13 residues. In germline, CDR1 is MDHEN, CDR2 SYDVKM. The CDR3 protein is CASSPRTVLGQYF. The CDR3 bases are TGTGCCAGCAGCCCAAGGACAGTCCTGGGGCAGTACTTC.

The chain couples TRBV4-3 to TRBJ2-3; maybe TRBD1 (5 bases). Germline values: CDR1 LGHNA, CDR2 YSLEER. Trimming cost V 1 base and J 6 bases, with 20 bases left between them. CDR3 length: 17 amino acids. CDR3 in amino acids: CASSQAPSGAMGDTQYF. Here the CDR3 DNA reads TGCGCCAGCAGCCAAGCTCCTAGTGGGGCAATGGGGGATACGCAGTATTTT.